This TCR beta chain originates from a study of blood T cell repertoires in COVID-19. Background on the study: Spain, Italy and the United States supplied samples that represented acute and convalescent COVID-19. Sources were T cells, B-cell-depleted T cells, or PBMCs; the material itself was cDNA or gDNA.

In the source study's methods: Amplification with reference gene primers provided the estimates of nucleated cell counts. TCRdb's table, derived via immunoSEQ multiplex PCR, lists solely in-frame clones and lacks some. V and J calls and clone size are given by that table; D and trimming were obtained from the DNA. The sample records approximately 22,000 clones, less than 75% being singletons. V was clipped by 4 bases and J by 5 bases; unmatched bases: 7. The CDR3 runs 15 residues. Germline V gene data show CDR1 as SGHVS and CDR2 as FNYEAQ. Only one count was recorded for this clone. This receptor was taken from a human donor in a cohort sampled during active or convalescent COVID-19. Input material: peripheral blood. The chain uses TRBV7-6 and TRBJ1-5; the match to TRBD1 covers 8 bases. CDR3 amino acids: CASSSQTGVHQPQHF. The CDR3 region has the DNA TGTGCCAGCAGCTCCCAGACAGGGGTTCATCAGCCCCAGCATTTT.